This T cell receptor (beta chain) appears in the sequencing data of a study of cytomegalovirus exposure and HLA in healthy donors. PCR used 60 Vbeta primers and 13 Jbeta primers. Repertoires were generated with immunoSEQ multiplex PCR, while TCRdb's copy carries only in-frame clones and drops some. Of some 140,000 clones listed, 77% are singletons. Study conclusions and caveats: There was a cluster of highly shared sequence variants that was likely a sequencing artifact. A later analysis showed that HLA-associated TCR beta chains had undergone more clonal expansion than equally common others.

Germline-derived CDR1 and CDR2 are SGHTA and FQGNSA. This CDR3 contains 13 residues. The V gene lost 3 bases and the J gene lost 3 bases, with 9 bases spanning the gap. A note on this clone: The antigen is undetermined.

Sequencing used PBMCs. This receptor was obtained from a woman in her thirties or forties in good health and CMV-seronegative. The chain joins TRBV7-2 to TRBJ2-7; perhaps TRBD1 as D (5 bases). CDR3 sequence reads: CASSFGQLYEQYF. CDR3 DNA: TGTGCCAGCAGCTTCGGACAACTCTACGAGCAGTACTTC.